These 28 T cell receptor beta chains were sequenced from one sample in a study of OX40 agonist ivuxolimab in advanced cancers. The assay was immunoSEQ multiplex PCR, and TCRdb's table has in-frame clones only and misses some. The sample has about 80,000 clones, around nine tenths seen once. Here the sequenced sample was CD4+ or CD8+ T cells sorted from blood, taken in a trial of the OX40 agonist ivuxolimab. Receptors were obtained from an adult with an advanced solid tumor such as melanoma, head and neck, liver or kidney cancer.

The chain couples TRBV18 to TRBJ1-2, with 10 bases identical to TRBD1. J lost 0 bases, V lost 0 bases, and 10 bases had no gene match. Germline CDR1 reads KGHSH; CDR2 reads LQKENI. The CDR3 has 19 residues. DNA of the CDR3: TGTGCCAGCTCACCACCCACCGGGGACAGGGGACCGTCTAACTATGGCTACACCTTC. It codes for CASSPPTGDRGPSNYGYTF.

This chain connects TRBV11-2 to TRBJ1-2; D ambiguous. The CDR3 has 13 amino acids. V shed 5 bases and J shed 6 bases, with 13 bases lying between them. Germline values: CDR1 SGHAT, CDR2 FQNNGV. The CDR3 region has the DNA TGTGCCAGCAGCCCGAGGAGGGAGAATGGCTACACCTTC. Amino acids: CASSPRRENGYTF. The variable domain in full, with the rest retrieved from reference TRBV11-2 and TRBJ1-2, is EAGVAQSPRYKIIEKRQSVAFWCNPISGHATLYWYQQILGQGPKLLIQFQNNGVVDDSQLPKDRFSAERLKGVDSTLKIQPAKLEDSAVYLCASSPRRENGYTFGSGTRLTVV.

CDR3 amino acids: CASSEPGLGRYEQYF. CDR3 DNA: TGTGCCAGCAGCGAGCCGGGACTGGGACGCTACGAGCAGTACTTC. The rearrangement joins TRBV7-8 to TRBJ2-5; D may be TRBD2 (6 bases). The DNA end is a closer match to TRBJ2-7, so the J assignment may be wrong. This CDR3 spans 15 amino acids. Germline-derived CDR1 and CDR2 are SGHVS and FQNEAQ.

A single count supports this clone. J is TRBJ1-6 and V is TRBV5-4; no definite D call. The germline V gene has CDR1 SGHNT and CDR2 YYREEE (reference sequence). V lost 0 bases, J lost 8 bases, and 9 bases lay in between. This CDR3 region has 14 residues. Written as DNA, the CDR3 is TGTGCCAGCAGCTTGGCGGCAGCCTATTCACCCCTCCACTTT. This gives the protein CASSLAAAYSPLHF.

This CDR3 reads CASSIGPVREQYF. The CDR3 region has the DNA TGTGCCAGCAGCATTGGACCAGTTAGGGAGCAGTACTTC. The chain uses TRBV7-3 and TRBJ2-7; no definite D call. Looked up from germline, CDR1 is SGHTA and CDR2 is FQGTGA. The V end was cut by 5 bases, the J end by 7 bases, with 15 bases between. The CDR3 has 13 residues.

V usage is TRBV28 and J usage is TRBJ2-7; TRBD1 might be the D (5 bases). CDR3 length equals 14 residues. Trimming shortened V by 5 bases and J by 0 bases, and 11 bases separated the two germline ends. The germline V gene has CDR1 MDHEN and CDR2 SYDVKM. The CDR3 sequence is CASSDTGVSYEQYF. The CDR3 bases are TGTGCCAGCAGTGATACAGGAGTCTCCTACGAGCAGTACTTC.

This chain connects TRBV5-1 to TRBJ2-7; D possibly corresponds to TRBD1 (6 bases). The CDR3 has 15 residues. Germline V gene data show CDR1 as SGHRS and CDR2 as YFSETQ. V was pared by 5 bases and J by 0 bases, with 15 bases between. CDR3 bases: TGCGCCAGCAGGATGGGGGCTCCGAGCTCCTACGAGCAGTACTTC. It codes for CASRMGAPSSYEQYF. The entire variable domain, with the rest obtained from reference TRBV5-1 and TRBJ2-7, is as follows: KAGVTQTPRYLIKTRGQQVTLSCSPISGHRSVSWYQQTPGQGLQFLFEYFSETQRNKGNFPGRFSGRQFSNSRSEMNVSTLELGDSALYLCASRMGAPSSYEQYFGPGTRLTVT.

V usage is TRBV10-2 and J usage is TRBJ1-2; unclear D gene. V lost 2 bases and J 8 bases, leaving 15 bases between the germline ends. CDR1 and CDR2 (germline): WSHSY, SAAADI. The CDR3 sequence is 14 residues long. The DNA for the CDR3 is TGCGCCAGCAGTGAGAGGATGGGGTGGGTCGGCTACACCTTC. Residues: CASSERMGWVGYTF.

This clone was counted only a few times. V is TRBV7-2 and J is TRBJ2-2; 10 nucleotides align to TRBD1. Germline V gene lookup returns CDR1 SGHTA and CDR2 FQGNSA. The CDR3 consists of 16 residues. Trimming cost V 5 bases and J 4 bases; bases outside gene matches: 7. This CDR3 is CASSRSGTGATGELFF. CDR3 nucleotide sequence: TGTGCCAGCAGCCGATCCGGGACAGGGGCCACCGGGGAGCTGTTTTTT.

This sequence joins TRBV20-1 and TRBJ1-2; a weak D match, TRBD1 (6 bases). This CDR3 has 10 residues. Per the germline V gene, CDR1 is DFQATT and CDR2 is SNEGSKA (reference sequence). The V end was cut by 3 bases, the J end by 14 bases, with 13 bases between. In DNA form, the CDR3 reads TGCAGTGCTAGTGACAGGAGTCTTACCTTC. Translating it yields CSASDRSLTF.

This clone was detected a few times. This rearrangement joins TRBV7-9 to TRBJ1-2; D may be TRBD1 (5 bases). Looked up from germline, CDR1 is SEHNR and CDR2 is FQNEAQ (reference sequence). Trimming stripped 2 bases from V and 12 bases from J, with 10 bases between. The CDR3 runs to 11 residues. The CDR3 here is CASSLSRGHTF. In DNA, the CDR3 is TGTGCCAGCAGCTTATCGAGGGGCCACACCTTC.

This clone was picked up one time. V and J are TRBV28 and TRBJ2-1, with D perhaps TRBD1 or TRBD2 (5 bases each). Trimming removed 6 bases from V and 12 bases from J, with 15 bases in between. Germline CDR1 reads MDHEN; CDR2 reads SYDVKM. The CDR3 is 12 residues long. CDR3 in DNA: TGTGCCAGCAGACCCGGGACCCGCAGGCAGTTCTTC. Protein sequence: CASRPGTRRQFF.

The rearrangement joins TRBV9 to TRBJ2-7; 9 bases fit TRBD2. The CDR3 sequence is 15 residues long. Looked up from germline, CDR1 is SGDLS and CDR2 is YYNGEE. V shed 0 bases, J shed 4 bases, and the junction held 5 bases outside the gene matches. The CDR3 loop reads CASSVEGSGRYEQYF. The CDR3 nucleotides read TGTGCCAGCAGCGTAGAAGGTAGCGGGAGATACGAGCAGTACTTC.

The gene calls are TRBV5-8 and TRBJ1-3; possible D gene TRBD1, 5 bases. V was pared by 2 bases and J by 5 bases, with 8 bases between. The CDR3 runs 13 residues. CDR1 is SGHTS, CDR2 YDEGEE, per germline. The CDR3 loop is CASSFQGRNTIYF. CDR3 DNA: TGTGCCAGCAGCTTTCAGGGAAGAAACACCATATATTTT.

The V and J genes are TRBV27 and TRBJ1-6; no reliable D call. Trimming pared 2 bases from V and 8 bases from J, leaving 7 bases between. Germline CDR1 and CDR2: MNHEY and SMNVEV (reference sequence). The CDR3 sequence is 13 residues long. Written as DNA, the CDR3 is TGTGCCAGCAGTTTAAAGGCGTATTCACCCCTCCACTTT. It codes for CASSLKAYSPLHF.

The chain uses TRBV29-1 and TRBJ2-1, with 8 bases lining up with TRBD1. Germline loops: CDR1 SQVTM, CDR2 ANQGSEA. Trimming took 8 bases from V and 0 from J; bases not matched to a gene: 6. This CDR3 is built from 14 residues. The CDR3 region is CSTGQGGSYNEQFF. As DNA, the CDR3 is TGCAGCACTGGACAGGGCGGCTCCTACAATGAGCAGTTCTTC.

The V call is TRBV2, the J call TRBJ2-1; TRBD2 matches at 8 bases. Losses at the gene ends were 4 bases for V and 1 base for J; bases not matched to a gene: 3. CDR1 and CDR2 (germline): SNHLY, FYNNEI. This CDR3 is built from 15 residues. The CDR3, as DNA: TGTGCCAGCAGTGCTAGCGGGCCTTCCTACAATGAGCAGTTCTTC. Protein product: CASSASGPSYNEQFF. Drawing the rest from reference TRBV2 and TRBJ2-1, the complete variable domain is EPEVTQTPSHQVTQMGQEVILRCVPISNHLYFYWYRQILGQKVEFLVSFYNNEISEKSEIFDDQFSVERPDGSNFTLKIRSTKLEDSAMYFCASSASGPSYNEQFFGPGTRLTVL.

This clone has only one observation. V and J are TRBV7-2 and TRBJ2-5; the D is unclear. The CDR3 spans 12 residues. V lost 3 bases, J lost 7 bases, and 9 bases lay in between. Germline loops: CDR1 SGHTA, CDR2 FQGNSA. CDR3 region: CASSLRDATQYF. CDR3 in DNA: TGTGCCAGCAGCTTGAGAGATGCGACCCAGTACTTC. The full variable domain, completed using reference TRBV7-2 and TRBJ2-5, is GAGVSQSPSNKVTEKGKDVELRCDPISGHTALYWYRQSLGQGLEFLIYFQGNSAPDKSGLPSDRFSAERTGGSVSTLTIQRTQQEDSAVYLCASSLRDATQYFGPGTRLLVL.

This clone was seen only once. This rearrangement joins TRBV11-2 to TRBJ2-7; maybe TRBD2 (6 bases). Deletions cut 2 bases from V and 2 bases from J, with 22 bases between. This CDR3 contains 18 residues. CDR1 is SGHAT and CDR2 is FQNNGV in the germline V gene. For the CDR3, the DNA is TGTGCCAGCAGCTTAAACGCTCCCACCGGGACTTGGGCCTACGAGCAGTACTTC. It is translated as CASSLNAPTGTWAYEQYF.

This chain uses TRBV6-1 with TRBJ1-5, with a tentative D call TRBD1 (5 bases). This CDR3 region has 13 residues. Germline loops: CDR1 MNHNS, CDR2 SASEGT. V was cut by 5 bases and J by 12 bases, with 17 bases left in between. Here the CDR3 DNA reads TGTGCCAGCAGTTCCCGTTGGGACGCCGTCCAGCATTTT. Translation gives CASSSRWDAVQHF.

The sample holds one count of this clone. This sequence joins TRBV7-2 and TRBJ2-2, with TRBD2 identical over 10 bases. Germline CDR1 is SGHTA and CDR2 is FQGNSA. With 1 base clipped from V and 5 bases from J, the junction kept 4 bases outside the gene matches. The CDR3 spans 16 residues. The CDR3 reads CASSLVVAGGTGELFF. CDR3 nucleotide sequence: TGTGCCAGCAGCTTAGTGGTAGCGGGAGGAACCGGGGAGCTGTTTTTT. The full variable domain, with the rest looked up from reference TRBV7-2 and TRBJ2-2, is GAGVSQSPSNKVTEKGKDVELRCDPISGHTALYWYRQSLGQGLEFLIYFQGNSAPDKSGLPSDRFSAERTGGSVSTLTIQRTQQEDSAVYLCASSLVVAGGTGELFFGEGSRLTVL.

The chain employs TRBV18 and TRBJ2-3; TRBD2 aligns across 8 bases. Germline CDR1 is KGHSH and CDR2 is LQKENI. This CDR3 contains 16 residues. V lost 0 bases to trimming and J lost 5 bases; unmatched junction nucleotides: 7. The CDR3 loop is CASSPPTGGSRDTQYF. Written as DNA, the CDR3 is TGTGCCAGCTCACCACCGACGGGAGGGTCAAGAGATACGCAGTATTTT.

J is TRBJ2-7 and V is TRBV6-1; D tentatively reads TRBD1 or TRBD2 (6 bases each). The CDR3 totals 15 residues. Germline loops: CDR1 MNHNS, CDR2 SASEGT. V lost 6 bases and J 2 bases, leaving 17 bases between the germline ends. CDR3 protein: CASSREFRTAYEQYF. As DNA, the CDR3 is TGTGCCAGCAGCCGGGAGTTCAGGACAGCCTACGAGCAGTACTTC.

The V call is TRBV11-2, the J call TRBJ2-1, with 8 nucleotides matching TRBD1. CDR3 length equals 16 residues. Germline V gene sequence: CDR1 SGHAT, CDR2 FQNNGV. V dropped 4 bases and J dropped 7; count of bases not matched to a gene: 12. CDR3 in DNA: TGTGCCAGCAGCTCCTTCCAGGGGGCGCTTCCTAATGAGCAGTTCTTC. Its translation: CASSSFQGALPNEQFF.

The V call is TRBV7-6, the J call TRBJ2-7; 7 bases are a match to TRBD1. Germline V gives CDR1 SGHVS, CDR2 FNYEAQ. CDR3 length equals 15 residues. V shed 5 bases and J 5 bases; nucleotides not matched to a gene: 12. The CDR3 is CASSPRTGASDEQYF. The CDR3 DNA sequence: TGTGCCAGCAGCCCACGAACAGGGGCGTCCGACGAGCAGTACTTC.

The chain joins TRBV19 to TRBJ1-2, with a possible D match to TRBD1 (6 bases). Trimming shortened V by 10 bases and J by 8 bases, and 17 bases separated the two germline ends. In germline, CDR1 is LNHDA, CDR2 SQIVND (reference sequence). The CDR3 covers 12 residues. This CDR3 reads CATSQGSEGYTF. The CDR3 nucleotides are TGTGCCACATCACAGGGATCGGAAGGCTACACCTTC. The full variable domain, with the rest looked up from reference TRBV19 and TRBJ1-2, is DGGITQSPKYLFRKEGQNVTLSCEQNLNHDAMYWYRQDPGQGLRLIYYSQIVNDFQKGDIAEGYSVSREKKESFPLTVTSAQKNPTAFYLCATSQGSEGYTFGSGTRLTVV.

The rearrangement uses TRBV6-1 and TRBJ2-7, with D possibly TRBD1 on 6 matching bases. Germline assignment: CDR1 MNHNS and CDR2 SASEGT. The germline V and J ends were trimmed by 2 bases and 5 bases, with 7 bases remaining between them. The CDR3 covers 12 residues. The CDR3 bases are TGTGCCAGCAGTGAACACAGGGACGAGCAGTACTTC. Translated, it gives CASSEHRDEQYF.

V and J are TRBV4-2 and TRBJ2-7; possible D gene TRBD2, 5 bases. Germline V gives CDR1 LGHNA, CDR2 YNFKEQ. The CDR3 length is 17 residues. The ends were cut back, 2 bases at V and 4 bases at J, with 21 bases in the middle. CDR3 in amino acids: CASSQLRGRNSLYEQYF. CDR3 bases: TGTGCCAGCAGCCAACTTAGAGGGCGCAACAGCTTGTACGAGCAGTACTTC.